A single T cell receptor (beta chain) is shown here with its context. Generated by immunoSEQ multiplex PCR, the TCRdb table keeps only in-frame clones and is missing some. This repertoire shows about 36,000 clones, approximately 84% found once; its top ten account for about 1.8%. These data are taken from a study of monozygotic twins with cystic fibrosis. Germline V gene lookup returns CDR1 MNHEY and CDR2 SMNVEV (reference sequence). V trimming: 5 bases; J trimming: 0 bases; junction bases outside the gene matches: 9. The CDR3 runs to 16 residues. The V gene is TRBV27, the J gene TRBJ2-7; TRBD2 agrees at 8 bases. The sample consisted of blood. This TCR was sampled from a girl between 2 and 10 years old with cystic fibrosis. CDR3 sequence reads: CASSPYTSGGSYEQYF. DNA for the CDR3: TGTGCCAGCAGTCCCTATACGAGCGGGGGCTCCTACGAGCAGTACTTC.